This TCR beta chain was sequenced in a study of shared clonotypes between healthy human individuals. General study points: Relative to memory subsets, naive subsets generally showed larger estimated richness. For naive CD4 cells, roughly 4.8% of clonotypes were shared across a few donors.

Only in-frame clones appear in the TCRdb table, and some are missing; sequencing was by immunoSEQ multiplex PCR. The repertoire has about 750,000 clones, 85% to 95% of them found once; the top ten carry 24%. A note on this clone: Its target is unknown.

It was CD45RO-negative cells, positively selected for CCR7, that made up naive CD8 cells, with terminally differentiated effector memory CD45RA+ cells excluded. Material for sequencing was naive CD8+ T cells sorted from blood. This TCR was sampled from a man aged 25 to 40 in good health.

This chain's CDR3 is CASSVGGGTNEQFF. The CDR3 nucleotides are TGTGCCAGCAGCGTAGGAGGGGGGACCAATGAGCAGTTCTTC. The chain recombines TRBV9 with TRBJ2-1; possibly TRBD1 or TRBD2 for D (6 bases each). Germline loops: CDR1 SGDLS, CDR2 YYNGEE. CDR3 length equals 14 residues. Trimming took 0 bases from V and 6 from J, leaving 10 bases between them.